The entry below describes one T cell receptor (beta chain). Its antigen remains unidentified. The record has no base qualities; no much larger clone is one base away. These data are taken from a study of OX40 agonist ivuxolimab in advanced cancers. Broadly, across the study: Ivuxolimab, which targeted the costimulatory receptor OX40 (CD134), was an agonistic, fully human IgG2 monoclonal antibody. Partial responses occurred in three dose-escalation patients: two with cutaneous melanoma and one with hepatocellular carcinoma. In the dose-escalation cohort, 82.7% of patients were male, and the mean age was 60 years with a range of roughly 20 to 80. Of the approximately 54 dose-escalation patients, hepatocellular carcinoma was present in approximately 20, melanoma in roughly 15, renal cell carcinoma in 9 and head and neck cancer in 9. Peripheral TCRbeta sequencing was intended to test whether TCR sequence diversity was altered and clonal T-cell expansion was caused by ivuxolimab. The paper describes the monotherapy dose-escalation part (N = 52 patients) of the phase I trial of ivuxolimab. Prior anti-PD-1, anti-PD-L1 or anti-CTLA-4 therapy was permitted, and checkpoint inhibitors had been received by roughly 40% of dose-escalation patients. Intravenous ivuxolimab was administered to patients every 2 weeks at six dose levels: 0.01, 0.1, 0.3, 1.5, 3 and 10 mg/kg. The paper's findings and limits, for the study overall: In partial responders in the 0.1-3.0 mg/kg groups, normalized peripheral clonal expansion was found to be among the lowest, especially among CD8+ T cells. At doses from 0.1 to 3.0 mg/kg, clonal expansion was seen in both CD4+ and CD8+ blood T cells between baseline and week 6. Low levels of normalized T-cell clonal expansion were also seen in some patients who did not respond. On average, CD8+ T cells showed more expanded clones than CD4+ T cells after ivuxolimab. The antigen specificity of the peripheral T cells that underwent clonal expansion was not determined.

For sequencing of the TCRbeta CDR3 region, genomic DNA was extracted from the sorted cells. The immunoSEQ Assay was used to sequence the TCRbeta CDR3 regions. In TCRdb, the immuneACCESS table is reduced to in-frame sequences with V and J assigned. These tables do not hold every clone; where another copy was compared, an unresolved V gene accounts for under half, and the others remain unexplained. The sample profile shows under 70,000 clones; 92% of them were found once. Together, the top ten hold approximately 0.62% of the sample. According to the germline V gene, CDR1 reads MNHEY and CDR2 reads SVGAGI. Inclusive of the bounding cysteine and phenylalanine, the CDR3 is 15 residues long. Only the CDR3 DNA is retained, 45 bases long and in frame from the first base. V gives up 3 bases and J gives up 1 base, and the segment between their germline ends measures 9 bases. The trial excluded patients who had a history of autoimmune disease or were on systemic immunosuppression. In every dose cohort, peripheral blood was drawn for TCR sequencing at baseline, cycle 4 day 1, and cycle 7 day 1. The samples were drawn from a first-in-human, open-label, multicenter phase I dose-escalation trial of ivuxolimab. Adults with locally advanced or metastatic melanoma, renal cell carcinoma, hepatocellular carcinoma or head and neck squamous cell carcinoma were enrolled in the trial. Before TCR sequencing, CD4+ T cells and CD8+ T cells from peripheral blood were sorted into separate populations.

Sample: CD4+ or CD8+ T cells sorted from blood, taken in a trial of the OX40 agonist ivuxolimab. The sequence is built from TRBV6-5 and TRBJ1-4; perhaps TRBD1 is the D gene, with 5 bases matching. The clonotype comes from an adult with an advanced solid tumor such as melanoma, head and neck, liver or kidney cancer. The CDR3 protein is CASSYRGLTNEKLFF. The base sequence is TGTGCCAGCAGTTATCGGGGCCTAACTAATGAAAAACTGTTTTTT.